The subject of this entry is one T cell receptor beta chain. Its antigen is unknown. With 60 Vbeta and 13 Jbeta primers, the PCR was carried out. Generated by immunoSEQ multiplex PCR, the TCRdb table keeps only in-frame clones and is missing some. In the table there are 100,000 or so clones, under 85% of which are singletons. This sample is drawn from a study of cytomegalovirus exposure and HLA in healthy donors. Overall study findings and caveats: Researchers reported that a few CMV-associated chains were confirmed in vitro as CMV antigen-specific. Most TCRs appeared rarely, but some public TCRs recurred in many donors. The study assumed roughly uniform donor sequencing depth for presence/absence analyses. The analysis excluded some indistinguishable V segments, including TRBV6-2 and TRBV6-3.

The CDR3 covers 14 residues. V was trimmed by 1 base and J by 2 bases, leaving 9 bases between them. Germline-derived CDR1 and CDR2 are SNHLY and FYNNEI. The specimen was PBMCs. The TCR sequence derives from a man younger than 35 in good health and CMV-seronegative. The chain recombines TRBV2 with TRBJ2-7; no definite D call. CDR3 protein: CASSEGSEPYEQYF. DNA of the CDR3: TGTGCCAGCAGTGAAGGTAGTGAACCCTACGAGCAGTACTTC.